The rows below give T cell receptor beta chains drawn from one sample of a study of T cell changes during pregnancy in multiple sclerosis. Produced via immunoSEQ multiplex PCR; TCRdb's table is partial and in-frame only. This table has some 80,000 clones, around 90% appearing once. The source material was peripheral blood, sampled before pregnancy. The receptors come from a female donor with multiple sclerosis, enrolled in a pregnancy study. Each CDR3 is given with its conserved first and last residue. Only part of the rows carry a size: once, few, many, or a class if the clone is expanded.

clone_size v_call cdr3_aa
- TRBV5-1 CASSLAGGETQYF
- TRBV2 CAYSGTNLIYEQYF
- TRBV19 CASSIRGTGYNSPLHF
- TRBV9 CASSVGQRTSANEKLFF
once TRBV27 CASSFAGTPYEQYF
- TRBV7-2 CASSLISGGPSNTGELFF
once TRBV5-1 CASSPRTGNMNTEAFF
- TRBV18 CASSTRQAGEQYF
once TRBV19 CASSIWGDTEAFF
- TRBV28 CASSIAWRGYQETQYF
- TRBV5-1 CASTGHSYNEQFF
- TRBV6-1 CASSERTGVKLFF
- TRBV9 CASSVGVGGTEAFF
- TRBV4-1 CASSRVLAGAYNEQFF